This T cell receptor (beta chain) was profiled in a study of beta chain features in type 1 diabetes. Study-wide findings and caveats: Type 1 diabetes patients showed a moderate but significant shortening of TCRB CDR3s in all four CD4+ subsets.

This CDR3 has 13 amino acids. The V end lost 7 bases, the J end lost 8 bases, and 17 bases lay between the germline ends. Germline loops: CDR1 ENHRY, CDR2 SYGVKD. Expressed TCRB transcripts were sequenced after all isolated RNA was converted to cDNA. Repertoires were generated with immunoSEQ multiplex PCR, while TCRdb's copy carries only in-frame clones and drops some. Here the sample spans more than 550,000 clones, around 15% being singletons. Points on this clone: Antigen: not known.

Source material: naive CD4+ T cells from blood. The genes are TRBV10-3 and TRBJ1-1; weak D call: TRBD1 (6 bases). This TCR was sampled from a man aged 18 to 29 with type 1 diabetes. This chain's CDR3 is CAINPGGHSEAFF. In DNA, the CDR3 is TGTGCCATCAACCCCGGGGGGCACAGCGAAGCTTTCTTT.